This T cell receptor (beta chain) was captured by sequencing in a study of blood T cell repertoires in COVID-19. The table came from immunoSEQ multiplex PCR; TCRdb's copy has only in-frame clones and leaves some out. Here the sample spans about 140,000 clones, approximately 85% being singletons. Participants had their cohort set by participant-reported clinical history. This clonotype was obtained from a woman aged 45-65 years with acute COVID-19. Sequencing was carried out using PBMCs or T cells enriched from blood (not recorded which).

The CDR3 DNA reads as TGTGCCAGCAGCCAAGCCTCGAGCGGGAGCTACCCAGATACGCAGTATTTT. Protein: CASSQASSGSYPDTQYF. The chain employs TRBV4-2 and TRBJ2-3; 8 positions agree with TRBD2. The germline V gene has CDR1 LGHNA and CDR2 YNFKEQ. The length of the CDR3 is 17 residues. V was pared by 1 base and J by 4 bases, with 10 bases of the junction left unmatched.